These 15 T cell receptor beta chains originate from one sample sequenced in a study of response to subunit inactivated influenza vaccine. TCRdb reprocessed the RT-PCR reads with MiXCR, giving one entry per CDR3 protein. The sample shows some 500,000 distinct CDR3 sequences, around 25% of them seen only once. The sequences come from CD4+ T cells sorted from PBMCs, collected roughly 5 days after vaccination. The receptors shown here come from a man aged 50 to 59 who received an inactivated influenza vaccine.

The chain carries TRBV7-3 and TRBJ1-1, with D tentatively TRBD1 (5 bases). The V end was cut by 0 bases, the J end by 1 base, with 9 bases between. This CDR3 has 15 residues. Germline V lookup: CDR1 SGHTA, CDR2 FQGTGA. In DNA form, the CDR3 reads TGTGCCAGCAGCTTAACGGGCAGGGAGAACACTGAAGCTTTCTTT. It specifies CASSLTGRENTEAFF.

This rearrangement joins TRBV5-5 to TRBJ1-1, with D possibly being TRBD1 (5 bases). V was trimmed by 4 bases and J by 7 bases, leaving 20 bases between them. The length of the CDR3 is 15 residues. Germline lookup yields CDR1 SGHKS and CDR2 YYEKEE (reference sequence). The CDR3 here is CASSGGAVRSHEAFF. CDR3 coding DNA: TGTGCCAGCAGCGGCGGGGCAGTGAGGTCACATGAAGCTTTCTTT.

This clonotype occurred a few times. For the CDR3, the DNA is TGTGCCAGCAGCCTAAGGAGGGCTAGCGGGAGTTTTCAGCTCGAGCAGTACTTC. This gives the protein CASSLRRASGSFQLEQYF. The V gene is TRBV11-2, the J gene TRBJ2-7, with 10 bases lining up with TRBD2. The V segment lost 5 bases and the J segment 6 bases; nucleotides outside the gene matches: 19. The CDR3 is made up of 18 amino acids. The germline gives CDR1 SGHAT, CDR2 FQNNGV.

This clonotype was detected a few times. The CDR3 loop is CSASSGSSLNEQFF. The CDR3, as DNA: TGCAGTGCTAGTTCTGGGAGTTCTCTGAATGAGCAGTTCTTC. This chain joins TRBV20-1 and TRBJ2-1; maybe TRBD2 (5 bases). CDR1 DFQATT and CDR2 SNEGSKA come from the germline V gene (reference sequence). V dropped 3 bases and J dropped 7 bases, with 16 bases sitting between them. The CDR3 is 14 amino acids.

The genes are TRBV7-2 and TRBJ2-7, with TRBD1 identical over 9 bases. This CDR3 has 14 residues. The germline V gene encodes CDR1 SGHTA and CDR2 FQGNSA. The ends lost 4 bases at V and 3 bases at J; junction bases unmatched: 4. CDR3 sequence (DNA): TGTGCCAGCAGCTATCGACAGGGGGTCTACGAGCAGTACTTC. Its protein product is CASSYRQGVYEQYF.

The chain carries TRBV4-1 and TRBJ2-5; maybe TRBD2 (5 bases). V lost 0 bases to trimming and J lost 5 bases, with 13 bases between them. Germline CDR1 reads MGHRA; CDR2 reads YSYEKL. CDR3 length: 15 residues. The CDR3 is CASSQEGLLLETQYF. DNA of the CDR3: TGCGCCAGCAGCCAAGAAGGACTGCTGTTGGAGACCCAGTACTTC.

The V and J genes are TRBV12-3 or TRBV12-4 and TRBJ1-1; no firm D call. The CDR3 contains 11 residues. The ends were cut back, 9 bases at V and 7 bases at J, with 12 bases in the middle. The CDR3 protein is CASSRGGEAFF. The CDR3, as DNA: TGTGCCAGTAGTCGGGGAGGTGAAGCTTTCTTT.

The chain recombines TRBV7-9 with TRBJ2-3; D remains unclear. There are 17 residues in the CDR3. Germline CDR1 reads SEHNR; CDR2 reads FQNEAQ (reference sequence). With 4 bases removed from V and 2 bases from J, the gap between germline ends came to 19 bases. The DNA of the CDR3 is TGTGCCAGCAGCTCCCCAGGCCTCCAACCGCTCACAGATACGCAGTATTTT. This encodes CASSSPGLQPLTDTQYF.

This clonotype was observed a few times. The gene calls are TRBV14 and TRBJ2-7; D is unresolved. The CDR3 runs to 13 residues. Trimming took 1 base from V and 9 from J, leaving 13 bases between them. Germline V gives CDR1 SGHDN, CDR2 FVKESK. DNA for the CDR3: TGTGCCAGCAGCCAAGGTCCGGGCCTTGTGCAGTACTTC. It codes for CASSQGPGLVQYF. Combining the CDR3 with reference TRBV14 and TRBJ2-7 gives the whole variable domain EAGVTQFPSHSVIEKGQTVTLRCDPISGHDNLYWYRRVMGKEIKFLLHFVKESKQDESGMPNNRFLAERTGGTYSTLKVQPAELEDSGVYFCASSQGPGLVQYFGPGTRLTVT.

This rearrangement joins TRBV12-3 or TRBV12-4 to TRBJ1-5; perhaps TRBD1 as D (5 bases). The CDR3 spans 15 residues. Trimming left V 3 bases short and J 4 bases short, with 13 bases between. CDR3 bases: TGTGCCAGCAGTTTCACGGGACGATCAAATCAGCCCCAGCATTTT. Translation gives CASSFTGRSNQPQHF.

This clonotype showed up just a few times. The J gene is TRBJ2-2, the V gene TRBV24-1; TRBD1 aligns across 7 bases. Germline CDR1 is KGHDR and CDR2 is SFDVKD. V was clipped by 5 bases and J by 1 base; unmatched bases: 6. This CDR3 spans 16 amino acids. The CDR3 reads CATSVPGTENTGELFF. Written as DNA, the CDR3 is TGTGCCACCAGTGTCCCAGGGACAGAGAACACCGGGGAGCTGTTTTTT.

This chain connects TRBV11-3 to TRBJ2-1, with D perhaps TRBD2 (6 bases). Trimming removed 0 bases from V and 7 bases from J, with 16 bases in between. Per germline, CDR1 SGHNT and CDR2 YENEEA. The CDR3 spans 16 residues. CDR3 nucleotides: TGTGCCAGCAGCTTAGATCCGGGAGATTCGAGAAATGAGCAGTTCTTC. It yields the protein CASSLDPGDSRNEQFF. The full variable domain, rest sourced from reference TRBV11-3 and TRBJ2-1, is EAGVVQSPRYKIIEKKQPVAFWCNPISGHNTLYWYLQNLGQGPELLIRYENEEAVDDSQLPKDRFSAERLKGVDSTLKIQPAELGDSAVYLCASSLDPGDSRNEQFFGPGTRLTVL.

This clonotype has just one count. The chain links TRBV3-1 to TRBJ1-2; no clear D. With 1 base removed from V and 1 base from J, the gap between germline ends came to 4 bases. Germline V gives CDR1 LGHDT, CDR2 YNNKEL (reference sequence). The CDR3 extends over 13 amino acids. CDR3 sequence reads: CASSQVSNYGYTF. CDR3 sequence (DNA): TGTGCCAGCAGCCAAGTCAGTAACTATGGCTACACCTTC.

This clonotype was counted between two and nine times. The genes are TRBV7-2 and TRBJ1-1; D uncertain. CDR1 and CDR2 (germline): SGHTA, FQGNSA. The V and J ends lost 5 bases and 4 bases respectively, with 14 bases between them. CDR3 size: 14 residues. For the CDR3, the DNA is TGTGCCAGCAGCCCCACGCCTGGCATCACTGAAGCTTTCTTT. Encoded protein: CASSPTPGITEAFF. The full variable domain, with the rest looked up from reference TRBV7-2 and TRBJ1-1, is GAGVSQSPSNKVTEKGKDVELRCDPISGHTALYWYRQSLGQGLEFLIYFQGNSAPDKSGLPSDRFSAERTGGSVSTLTIQRTQQEDSAVYLCASSPTPGITEAFFGQGTRLTVV.

This sequence joins TRBV10-1 and TRBJ2-6; weak D call: TRBD2 (6 bases). Germline values: CDR1 WNHNN, CDR2 SYGVQD (reference sequence). The CDR3 has 17 residues. With 2 bases removed from V and 2 bases from J, the gap between germline ends came to 13 bases. The CDR3 here is CASSEGRWGAGANVLTF. In DNA, the CDR3 is TGCGCCAGCAGTGAGGGGCGTTGGGGGGCTGGGGCCAACGTCCTGACTTTC.